This T cell receptor beta chain was captured by sequencing in a study of blood T cell repertoires in COVID-19. Looking at the study overall: Acute-phase and convalescent COVID-19 samples originated in the United States, Italy and Spain. T cells, B-cell-depleted T cells, or PBMCs supplied cDNA or gDNA.

Profiled with immunoSEQ multiplex PCR; TCRdb holds only in-frame clones, not every one. This table holds about 300,000 clones, roughly 86% found once. Deletions cut 6 bases from V and 6 bases from J, with 17 bases between. There are 15 residues in the CDR3. CDR1 SGHNT and CDR2 YENEEA come from the germline V gene. The sample consisted of peripheral blood. V and J are TRBV11-3 and TRBJ2-2; D remains unclear. This receptor was identified in a man aged 70 or older with acute or convalescent COVID-19. CDR3 coding DNA: TGTGCCAGCAGTCCCGCAACTTCAGGCCCCGGGGAGCTGTTTTTT. Translating it yields CASSPATSGPGELFF.